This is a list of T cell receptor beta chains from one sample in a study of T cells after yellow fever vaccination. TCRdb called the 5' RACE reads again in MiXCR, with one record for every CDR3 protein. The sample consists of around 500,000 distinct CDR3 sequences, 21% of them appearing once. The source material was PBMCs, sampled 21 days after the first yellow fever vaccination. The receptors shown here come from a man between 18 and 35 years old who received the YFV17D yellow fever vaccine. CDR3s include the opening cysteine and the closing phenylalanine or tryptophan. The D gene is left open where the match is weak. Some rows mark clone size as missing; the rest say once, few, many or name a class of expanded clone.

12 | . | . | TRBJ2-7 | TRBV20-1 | TGCAGTGCTCGCCCGGACTACAGCGAGCAGTACTTC | CSARPDYSEQYF
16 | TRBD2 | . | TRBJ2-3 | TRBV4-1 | TGCGCCAGCAGCCCCCGTGGCGGGGGGGCAGGGGATACGCAGTATTTT | CASSPRGGGAGDTQYF
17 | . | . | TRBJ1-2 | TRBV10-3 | TGTGCCATCAGTGGTGGAGGAGGAGGCCCGTATAACTATGGCTACACCTTC | CAISGGGGGPYNYGYTF
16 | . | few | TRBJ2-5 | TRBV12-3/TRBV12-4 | TGTGCCAGCACCCCTCTGCAGACAAAAGTTGTGGAGACCCAGTACTTC | CASTPLQTKVVETQYF
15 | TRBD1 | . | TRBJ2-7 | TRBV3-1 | TGTGCCAGCAGCCAAGATCCAGGACAGGCCTACGAGCAGTACTTC | CASSQDPGQAYEQYF
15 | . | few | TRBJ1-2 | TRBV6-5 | TGTGCCAGCAGTTACTCGATTTCGGGAGGCTATGGCTACACCTTC | CASSYSISGGYGYTF
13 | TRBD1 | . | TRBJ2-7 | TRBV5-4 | TGTGCCAGCAGCTTTGGGACAGGGAACGAGCAGTACTTC | CASSFGTGNEQYF
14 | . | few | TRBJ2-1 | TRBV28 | TGTGCCAGCAGTCGGGGGGCCCTGTACAATGAGCAGTTCTTC | CASSRGALYNEQFF
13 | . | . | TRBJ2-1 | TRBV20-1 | TGCAGTCCCCTAGGTAGGGGGGCCGCTGAGCAGTTCTTC | CSPLGRGAAEQFF
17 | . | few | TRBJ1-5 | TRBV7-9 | TGTGCCAGCAGCCCACTTTTGATAGGAGGGAGCAATCAGCCCCAGCATTTT | CASSPLLIGGSNQPQHF
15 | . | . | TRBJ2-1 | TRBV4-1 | TGCGCCAGCAGCCAAGGTGCAGGGGATGGCGATGAGCAGTTCTTC | CASSQGAGDGDEQFF
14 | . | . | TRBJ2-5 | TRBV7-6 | TGTGCCAGCAGCCAAGACAGTCTCCAAGAGACCCAGTACTTC | CASSQDSLQETQYF
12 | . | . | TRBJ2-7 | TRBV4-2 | TGTGCCAGCAGCTATTCGTCGGGCGAGCAGTACTTC | CASSYSSGEQYF
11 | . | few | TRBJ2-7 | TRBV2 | TGTGCCAGCAGTGCCCCATACGAGCAGTACTTC | CASSAPYEQYF